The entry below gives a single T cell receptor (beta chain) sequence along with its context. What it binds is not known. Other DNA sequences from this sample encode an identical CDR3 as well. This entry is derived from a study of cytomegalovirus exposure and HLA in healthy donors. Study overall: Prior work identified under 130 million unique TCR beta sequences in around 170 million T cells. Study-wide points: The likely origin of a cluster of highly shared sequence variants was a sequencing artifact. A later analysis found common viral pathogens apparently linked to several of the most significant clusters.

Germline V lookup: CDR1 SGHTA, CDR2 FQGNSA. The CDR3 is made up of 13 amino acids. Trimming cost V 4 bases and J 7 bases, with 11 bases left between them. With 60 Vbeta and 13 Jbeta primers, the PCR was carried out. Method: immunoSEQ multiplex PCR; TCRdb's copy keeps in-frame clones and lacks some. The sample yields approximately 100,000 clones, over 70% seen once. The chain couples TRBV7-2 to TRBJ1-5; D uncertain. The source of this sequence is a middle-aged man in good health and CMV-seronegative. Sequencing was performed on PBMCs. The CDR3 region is CASSSRASQPQHF. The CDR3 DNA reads TGTGCCAGCAGCTCCCGAGCTAGCCAGCCCCAGCATTTT.